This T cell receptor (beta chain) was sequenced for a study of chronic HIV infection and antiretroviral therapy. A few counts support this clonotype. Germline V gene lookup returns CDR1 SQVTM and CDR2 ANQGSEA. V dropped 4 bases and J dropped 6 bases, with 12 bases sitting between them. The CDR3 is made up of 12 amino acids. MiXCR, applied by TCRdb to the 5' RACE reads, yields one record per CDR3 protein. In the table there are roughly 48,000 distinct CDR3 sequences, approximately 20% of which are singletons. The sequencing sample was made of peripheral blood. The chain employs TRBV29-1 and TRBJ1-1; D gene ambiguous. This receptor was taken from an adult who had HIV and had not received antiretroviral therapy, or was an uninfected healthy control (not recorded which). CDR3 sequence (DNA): TGCAGCGTTGGGCCACTGCCATCTGAAGCTTTCTTT. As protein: CSVGPLPSEAFF. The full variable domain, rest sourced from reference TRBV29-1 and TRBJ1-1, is SAVISQKPSRDICQRGTSLTIQCQVDSQVTMMFWYRQQPGQSLTLIATANQGSEATYESGFVIDKFPISRPNLTFSTLTVSNMSPEDSSIYLCSVGPLPSEAFFGQGTRLTVV.